This T cell receptor beta chain came from a study of cytomegalovirus exposure and HLA in healthy donors. Findings of the study overall: Subsequent analysis showed first-cohort TCR clusters tending to co-occur in some 110 validation repertoires. Among TCR beta chains, those listed as cytomegalovirus-associated numbered over 150. CMV antigen specificity of a few CMV-associated chains was confirmed in vitro.

To note about this clone: The antigen remains undetermined.

Profiling relied on immunoSEQ multiplex PCR, and the TCRdb table lists in-frame clones only, not all of them. The repertoire holds some 90,000 clones, with approximately 88% as singletons. Separation from the roughly 600-subject first cohort characterized the roughly 110-subject validation cohort, to which the donors belonged. CDR1 SGHVS and CDR2 FNYEAQ come from the germline V gene. Germline trimming cut 5 bases from V and 0 bases from J; bases unmatched to any gene: 3. CDR3 length equals 14 residues. V gene TRBV7-6 combines with J gene TRBJ2-7, with 8 bases lining up with TRBD2. The source of this sequence is a woman in her 30s in good health and CMV-seronegative. Sequenced: PBMCs. This CDR3 is CASSRGRSSYEQYF. The CDR3 bases are TGTGCCAGCAGCCGCGGGAGGAGCTCCTACGAGCAGTACTTC.